This entry is about one T cell receptor (beta chain). The data were taken from a study of blood T cell repertoires in COVID-19. Study in general: Sites in the United States, Italy and Spain provided acute and convalescent COVID-19 samples. The cDNA or gDNA used as material had been derived from T cells, B-cell-depleted T cells, or PBMCs.

The CDR3 contains 15 residues. Germline lookup yields CDR1 SNHLY and CDR2 FYNNEI. V lost 3 bases and J 5 bases, leaving 16 bases between the germline ends. Sequencing was performed with immunoSEQ multiplex PCR; in TCRdb, only in-frame clones are kept and a portion is missing. The sample lists 250,000 to 300,000 clones; around four fifths were seen once. The rearrangement links TRBV2 to TRBJ1-2; D may be TRBD1 (6 bases). This sequence was found in a man aged 60-69 years who had recovered from COVID-19. Specimen: peripheral blood. The CDR3 DNA reads as TGTGCCAGCAGTGAGGGGGCTCACCTTTCTTATGGCTACACCTTC. Translated: CASSEGAHLSYGYTF. Looking up the rest from reference TRBV2 and TRBJ1-2 gives the full variable domain: EPEVTQTPSHQVTQMGQEVILRCVPISNHLYFYWYRQILGQKVEFLVSFYNNEISEKSEIFDDQFSVERPDGSNFTLKIRSTKLEDSAMYFCASSEGAHLSYGYTFGSGTRLTVV.